This paragraph reports one TCR beta chain. This entry is derived from a study of blood T cell repertoires in COVID-19. Study overall: The samples span acute and convalescent COVID-19 from the United States, Italy and Spain. T cells, B-cell-depleted T cells, or PBMCs provided the cDNA or gDNA that served as material.

This CDR3 comprises 15 residues. Germline V gene lookup returns CDR1 MDHEN and CDR2 SYDVKM. The V end was cut by 7 bases, the J end by 6 bases, with 18 bases between. In the source study's methods: Estimation of nucleated cell counts was performed using reference gene primer amplification. The protocol was immunoSEQ multiplex PCR, while the TCRdb copy is restricted to in-frame clones and leaves out a portion. The V and J calls and the clone size are those of that table, but D and trimming were determined from the DNA. The table includes over 80,000 clones, 70% to 90% detected once. This TCR was recovered from an elderly woman with acute or convalescent COVID-19. The chain carries TRBV28 and TRBJ1-4; D may be TRBD1 (6 bases). The sequenced material came from peripheral blood. The CDR3 bases are TGTGCCAGCACGAGTGGGGGGGCCCTTTATGAAAAACTGTTTTTT. This codes for CASTSGGALYEKLFF.